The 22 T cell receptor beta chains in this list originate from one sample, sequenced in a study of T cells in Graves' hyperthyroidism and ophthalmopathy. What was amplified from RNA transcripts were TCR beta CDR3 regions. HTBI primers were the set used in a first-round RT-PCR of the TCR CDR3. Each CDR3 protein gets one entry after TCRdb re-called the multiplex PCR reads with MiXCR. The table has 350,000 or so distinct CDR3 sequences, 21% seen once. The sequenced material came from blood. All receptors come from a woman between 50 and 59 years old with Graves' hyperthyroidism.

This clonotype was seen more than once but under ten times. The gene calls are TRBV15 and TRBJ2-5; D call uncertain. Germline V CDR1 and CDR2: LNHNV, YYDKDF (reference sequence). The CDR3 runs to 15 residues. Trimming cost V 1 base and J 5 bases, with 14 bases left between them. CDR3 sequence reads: CATSRASDLGETQYF. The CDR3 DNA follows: TGTGCCACCAGCAGAGCATCCGACCTCGGGGAGACCCAGTACTTC.

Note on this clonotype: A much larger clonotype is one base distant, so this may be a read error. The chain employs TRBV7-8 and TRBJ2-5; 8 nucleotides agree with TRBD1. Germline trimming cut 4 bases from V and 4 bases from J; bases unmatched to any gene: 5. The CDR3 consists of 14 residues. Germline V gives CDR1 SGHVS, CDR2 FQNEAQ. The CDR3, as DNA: TGTGCCAGCAGCTCCCGGACAGGGCGAGAGACCCAGTACTTC. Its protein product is CASSSRTGRETQYF.

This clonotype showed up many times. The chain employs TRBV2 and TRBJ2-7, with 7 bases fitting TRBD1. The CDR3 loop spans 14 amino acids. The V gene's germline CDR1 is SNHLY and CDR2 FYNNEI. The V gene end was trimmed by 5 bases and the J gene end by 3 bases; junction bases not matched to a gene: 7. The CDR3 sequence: CASSISQGYYEQYF. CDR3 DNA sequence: TGTGCCAGCAGTATTTCACAGGGGTACTACGAGCAGTACTTC.

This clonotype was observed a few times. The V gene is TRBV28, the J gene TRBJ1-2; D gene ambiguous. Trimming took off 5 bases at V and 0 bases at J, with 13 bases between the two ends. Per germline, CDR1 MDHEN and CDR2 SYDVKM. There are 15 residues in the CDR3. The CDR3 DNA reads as TGTGCCAGCAGTCCCTCCCTAAAAGCTAACTATGGCTACACCTTC. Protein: CASSPSLKANYGYTF.

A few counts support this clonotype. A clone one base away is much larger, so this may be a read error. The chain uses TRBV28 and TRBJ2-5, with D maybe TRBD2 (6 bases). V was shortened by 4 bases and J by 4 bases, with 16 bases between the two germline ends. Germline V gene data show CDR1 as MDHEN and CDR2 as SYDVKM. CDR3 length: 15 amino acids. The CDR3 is CASSSGIGRIETQYF. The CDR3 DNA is TGTGCCAGCAGTTCCGGGATAGGGAGGATAGAGACCCAGTACTTC.

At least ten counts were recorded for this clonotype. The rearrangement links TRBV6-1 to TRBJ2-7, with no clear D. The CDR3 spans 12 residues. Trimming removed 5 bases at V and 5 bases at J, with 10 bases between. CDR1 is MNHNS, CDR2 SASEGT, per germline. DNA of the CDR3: TGTGCCAGCAGTTCTAATCGTCACGAGCAGTACTTC. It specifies CASSSNRHEQYF.

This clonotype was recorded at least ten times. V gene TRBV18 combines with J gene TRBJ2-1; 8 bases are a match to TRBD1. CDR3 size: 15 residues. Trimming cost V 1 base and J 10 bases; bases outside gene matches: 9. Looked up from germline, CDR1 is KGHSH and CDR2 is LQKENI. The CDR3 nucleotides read TGTGCCAGCTCACCACGGGGACAGGTCTCAGGGGAGCAGTTCTTC. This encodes CASSPRGQVSGEQFF.

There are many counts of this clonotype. CDR3: CAWSQGEKLFF. The CDR3 coding sequence is TGTGCCTGGAGTCAAGGAGAAAAACTGTTTTTT. J is TRBJ1-4 and V is TRBV30; D call uncertain. Germline values: CDR1 GTSNPN, CDR2 SVGIG (reference sequence). Trimming stripped 2 bases from V and 8 bases from J, with 6 bases between. The CDR3 length is 11 residues.

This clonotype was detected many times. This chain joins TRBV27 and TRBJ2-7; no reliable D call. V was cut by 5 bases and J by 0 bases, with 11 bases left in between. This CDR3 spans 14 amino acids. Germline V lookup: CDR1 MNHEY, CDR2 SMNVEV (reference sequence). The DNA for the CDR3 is TGTGCCAGCAGTCCGCGACCCAGCTCCTACGAGCAGTACTTC. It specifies CASSPRPSSYEQYF.

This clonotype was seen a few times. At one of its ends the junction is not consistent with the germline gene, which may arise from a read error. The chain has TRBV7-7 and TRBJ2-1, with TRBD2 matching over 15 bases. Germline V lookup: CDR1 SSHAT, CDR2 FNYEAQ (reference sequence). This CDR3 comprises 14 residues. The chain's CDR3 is CASSFGTSGGQQFF. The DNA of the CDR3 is TGTGCTAGCAGCTTTGGGACTAGCGGGGGGCAGCAGTTCTTC.

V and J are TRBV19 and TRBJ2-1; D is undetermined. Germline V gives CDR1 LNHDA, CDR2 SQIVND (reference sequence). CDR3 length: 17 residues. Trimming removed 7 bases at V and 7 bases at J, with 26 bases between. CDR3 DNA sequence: TGTGCCAGTACTCCTTCTTATCTGAGACTTAGGCGGAATGAGCAGTTCTTC. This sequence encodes CASTPSYLRLRRNEQFF.

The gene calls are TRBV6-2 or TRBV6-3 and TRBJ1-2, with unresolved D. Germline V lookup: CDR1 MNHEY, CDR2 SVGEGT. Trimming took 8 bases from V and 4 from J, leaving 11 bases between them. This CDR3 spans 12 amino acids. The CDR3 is CASGQTVYGYTF. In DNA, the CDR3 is TGTGCCAGCGGCCAGACGGTCTATGGCTACACCTTC.

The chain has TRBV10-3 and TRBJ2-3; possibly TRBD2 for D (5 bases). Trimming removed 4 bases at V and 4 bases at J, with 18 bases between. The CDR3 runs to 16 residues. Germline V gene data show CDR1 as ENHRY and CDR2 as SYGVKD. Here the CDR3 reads CAISVSGGVGADTQYF. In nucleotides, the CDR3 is TGTGCCATCAGTGTATCTGGCGGCGTCGGGGCAGATACGCAGTATTTT.

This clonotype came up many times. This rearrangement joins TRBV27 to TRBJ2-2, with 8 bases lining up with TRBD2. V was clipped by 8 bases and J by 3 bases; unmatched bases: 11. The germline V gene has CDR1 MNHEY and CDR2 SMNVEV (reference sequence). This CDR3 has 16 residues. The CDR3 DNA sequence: TGTGCCAGCCGTCTCGGGGGGGGGGCTCACACCGGGGAGCTGTTTTTT. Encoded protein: CASRLGGGAHTGELFF.

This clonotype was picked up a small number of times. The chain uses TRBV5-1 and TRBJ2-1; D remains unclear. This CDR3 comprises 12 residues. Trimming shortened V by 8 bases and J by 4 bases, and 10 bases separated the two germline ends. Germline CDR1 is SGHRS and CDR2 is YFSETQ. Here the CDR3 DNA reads TGCGCCAGTGGGGTAGGGTACAATGAGCAGTTCTTC. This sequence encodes CASGVGYNEQFF. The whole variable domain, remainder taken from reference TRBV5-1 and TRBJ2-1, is KAGVTQTPRYLIKTRGQQVTLSCSPISGHRSVSWYQQTPGQGLQFLFEYFSETQRNKGNFPGRFSGRQFSNSRSEMNVSTLELGDSALYLCASGVGYNEQFFGPGTRLTVL.

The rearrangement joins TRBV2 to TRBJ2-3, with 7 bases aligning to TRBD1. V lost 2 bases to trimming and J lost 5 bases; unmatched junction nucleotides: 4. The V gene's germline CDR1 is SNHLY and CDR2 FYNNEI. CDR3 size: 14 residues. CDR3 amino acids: CASSERTGVDTQYF. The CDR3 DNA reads TGTGCCAGCAGTGAACGAACAGGGGTAGATACGCAGTATTTT. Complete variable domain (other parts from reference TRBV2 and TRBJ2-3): EPEVTQTPSHQVTQMGQEVILRCVPISNHLYFYWYRQILGQKVEFLVSFYNNEISEKSEIFDDQFSVERPDGSNFTLKIRSTKLEDSAMYFCASSERTGVDTQYFGPGTRLTVL.

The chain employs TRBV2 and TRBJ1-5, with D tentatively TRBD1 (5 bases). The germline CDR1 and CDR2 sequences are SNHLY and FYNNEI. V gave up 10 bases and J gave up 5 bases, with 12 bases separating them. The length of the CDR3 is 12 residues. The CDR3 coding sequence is TGTGCCACTGGGACGGCATATCAGCCCCAGCATTTT. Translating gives CATGTAYQPQHF.

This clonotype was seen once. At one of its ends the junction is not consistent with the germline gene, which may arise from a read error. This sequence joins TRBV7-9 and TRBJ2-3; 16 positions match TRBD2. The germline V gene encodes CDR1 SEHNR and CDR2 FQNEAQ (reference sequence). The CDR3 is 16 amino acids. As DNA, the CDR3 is TGCGCCAGCAGCCAAGGGACTAGCGGGGGGGGAGATACGCAGTATTTT. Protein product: CASSQGTSGGGDTQYF.

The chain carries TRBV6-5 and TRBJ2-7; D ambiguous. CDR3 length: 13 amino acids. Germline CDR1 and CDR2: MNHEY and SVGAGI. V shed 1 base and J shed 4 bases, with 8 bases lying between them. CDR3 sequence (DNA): TGTGCCAGCAGTTACTTAGGGATGTACGAGCAGTACTTC. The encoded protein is CASSYLGMYEQYF.

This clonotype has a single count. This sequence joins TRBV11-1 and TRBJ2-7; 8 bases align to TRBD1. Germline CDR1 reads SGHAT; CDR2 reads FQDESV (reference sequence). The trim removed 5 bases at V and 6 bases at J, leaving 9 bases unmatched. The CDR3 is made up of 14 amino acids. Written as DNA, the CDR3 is TGTGCCAGCAGCATTGGACAGGGTAGAGGCGAGCAGTACTTC. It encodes CASSIGQGRGEQYF. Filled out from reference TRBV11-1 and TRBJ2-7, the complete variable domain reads EAEVAQSPRYKITEKSQAVAFWCDPISGHATLYWYRQILGQGPELLVQFQDESVVDDSQLPKDRFSAERLKGVDSTLKIQPAELGDSAMYLCASSIGQGRGEQYFGPGTRLTVT.

The CDR3 DNA sequence: TGTGCCAGCAGGCCACAGGGTTGGGACTATGGCTACACCTTC. Protein sequence: CASRPQGWDYGYTF. The chain recombines TRBV27 with TRBJ1-2; D may be TRBD1 (6 bases). V lost 6 bases and J 3 bases, leaving 14 bases between the germline ends. CDR3 length: 14 residues. In germline, CDR1 is MNHEY, CDR2 SMNVEV (reference sequence).

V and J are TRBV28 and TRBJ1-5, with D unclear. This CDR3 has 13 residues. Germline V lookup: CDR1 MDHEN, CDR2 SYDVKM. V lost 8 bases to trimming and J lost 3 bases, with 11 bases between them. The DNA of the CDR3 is TGTGCCAGCGTTGGAGGGAACAATCAGCCCCAGCATTTT. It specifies CASVGGNNQPQHF.